The rows below give T cell receptor beta chains drawn from one sample of a study of blood T cell repertoires in COVID-19. Only in-frame clones appear in the TCRdb table, and some are missing; sequencing was by immunoSEQ multiplex PCR. The table shows some 200,000 clones, with roughly 87% occurring only once. Sequencing was done on a sample of PBMCs or T cells enriched from blood (not recorded which). The receptors originated from a woman in her 30s who had recovered from COVID-19. The CDR3 runs from the conserved cysteine through the conserved F or W. A D gene is named only where the DNA matches it firmly. Expanded clones get a size class; other rows say once, few or many, or leave the size out.

abundance,j_gene,v_gene,d_gene,CDR3aa,CDR3nt
-,TRBJ1-1,TRBV19,-,CASSITGGGVGTEAFF,TGTGCCAGTAGTATAACGGGGGGGGGCGTCGGCACTGAAGCTTTCTTT
-,TRBJ1-1,TRBV19,TRBD1,CASSIVRAGGPHTEAFF,TGTGCCAGTAGTATAGTTAGGGCAGGGGGTCCGCACACTGAAGCTTTCTTT
once,TRBJ1-4,TRBV6-5,-,CAIPRDGGAGEKLFF,TGTGCCATCCCCAGGGATGGGGGGGCAGGCGAAAAACTGTTTTTT
-,TRBJ1-1,TRBV19,-,CASRADRGGTEAFF,TGTGCCAGTAGAGCGGACCGCGGGGGAACTGAAGCTTTCTTT
-,TRBJ2-1,TRBV2,TRBD2,CASSDPSDSGSSYNEQFF,TGTGCCAGCAGTGACCCGTCGGATAGCGGGAGTTCTTACAATGAGCAGTTCTTC
-,TRBJ2-3,TRBV19,TRBD2,CASRVGTSGGASFPDTQYF,TGTGCCAGTAGGGTAGGGACTAGCGGGGGGGCCAGTTTTCCAGATACGCAGTATTTT
-,TRBJ1-4,TRBV7-8,-,CASSGRVPPNEKLFF,TGTGCCAGCAGCGGCAGGGTCCCCCCTAATGAAAAACTGTTTTTT
few,TRBJ1-1,TRBV12-3/TRBV12-4,-,CASSFQNTEAFF,TGTGCCAGCAGTTTTCAGAACACTGAAGCTTTCTTT
-,TRBJ2-3,TRBV9,-,CASSVENEEDTQYF,TGTGCCAGCAGCGTAGAAAATGAGGAAGATACGCAGTATTTT
-,TRBJ1-1,TRBV11-3,-,CASSLVAGDTEAFF,TGTGCCAGCAGCTTAGTTGCGGGGGATACTGAAGCTTTCTTT
-,TRBJ2-3,TRBV9,TRBD1,CASSVKGADTQYF,TGTGCCAGCAGCGTTAAGGGGGCTGATACGCAGTATTTT
-,TRBJ1-1,TRBV20-1,-,CSVRSGTEAFF,TGCAGCGTAAGGTCGGGCACTGAAGCTTTCTTT
-,TRBJ1-2,TRBV2,TRBD1,CALRTGGF,TGTGCCCTTAGGACAGGGGGCTTC
-,TRBJ1-3,TRBV6-5,-,CASSYSDSSGNTIYF,TGTGCCAGCAGTTACTCGGACAGCTCTGGAAACACCATATATTTT
-,TRBJ1-6,TRBV7-9,TRBD1,CASFETGDPGSPLHF,TGTGCCAGCTTTGAGACAGGGGACCCGGGTTCACCCCTCCACTTT
few,TRBJ2-7,TRBV7-3,TRBD2,CASSRSGREYDEQYF,TGTGCCAGCAGCCGTAGCGGGAGGGAGTACGACGAGCAGTACTTC
few,TRBJ2-5,TRBV14,-,CASSWTAQETQYF,TGTGCCAGCAGCTGGACAGCCCAAGAGACCCAGTACTTC
-,TRBJ2-1,TRBV6-5,TRBD2,CASSSGAGGRGNEQFF,TGTGCCAGCAGTTCGGGAGCGGGAGGGAGAGGAAATGAGCAGTTCTTC
-,TRBJ1-1,TRBV29-1,-,CSVEDPGEAFF,TGCAGCGTTGAGGACCCAGGGGAAGCTTTCTTT
-,TRBJ1-2,TRBV24-1,TRBD1,CATSDSGTATGGYTF,TGTGCCACCAGTGACTCCGGGACAGCCACCGGGGGCTACACCTTC
few,TRBJ1-2,TRBV5-1,TRBD1,CASSTDRGNYGYTF,TGCGCCAGCAGCACCGACAGGGGCAACTATGGCTACACCTTC
-,TRBJ1-4,TRBV5-5,-,CASSLQGPATNEKLFF,TGTGCCAGCAGCTTGCAGGGGCCCGCAACTAATGAAAAACTGTTTTTT
-,TRBJ2-2,TRBV9,TRBD2,CASSVLNSGHLSTGELFF,TGTGCCAGCAGCGTGCTCAATAGCGGGCACCTAAGCACCGGGGAGCTGTTTTTT
-,TRBJ2-2,TRBV5-1,-,CASRPDPNTGELFF,TGCGCCAGCAGGCCAGATCCGAACACCGGGGAGCTGTTTTTT
-,TRBJ2-1,TRBV2,TRBD1,CASSGQGNEQFF,TGTGCCAGCAGCGGACAGGGCAATGAGCAGTTCTTC
-,TRBJ2-7,TRBV7-9,TRBD2,CASSRLGLGSYEQYF,TGTGCCAGCAGCCGATTGGGACTAGGCTCCTACGAGCAGTACTTC
-,TRBJ1-2,TRBV14,-,CASSQDSVNYGYTF,TGTGCCAGCAGCCAAGATTCCGTCAACTATGGCTACACCTTC
-,TRBJ2-4,TRBV25-1,-,CASSLGRSNIQYF,TGTGCCAGCAGCTTGGGGAGGAGTAACATTCAGTACTTC
once,TRBJ1-3,TRBV7-2,TRBD1,CASSLEGRGNTIYF,TGTGCCAGCAGCTTAGAGGGCAGGGGGAACACCATATATTTT
-,TRBJ2-5,TRBV2,-,CASSPQGRETQYF,TGTGCCAGCAGTCCACAGGGCCGAGAGACCCAGTACTTC
-,TRBJ1-3,TRBV7-9,-,CASSSWGGLGNTIYF,TGTGCCAGCAGCTCATGGGGGGGCCTTGGAAACACCATATATTTT
-,TRBJ2-3,TRBV7-2,TRBD2,CASSLLSSGSTDTQYF,TGTGCCAGCAGCTTACTGTCTAGCGGGAGCACAGATACGCAGTATTTT
few,TRBJ1-2,TRBV7-8,-,CASSSAALGGYTF,TGTGCCAGCAGCTCCGCGGCCTTGGGTGGCTACACCTTC
-,TRBJ1-5,TRBV5-1,TRBD1,CASSLDGTGQQPQHF,TGCGCCAGCAGCTTGGATGGGACAGGGCAGCAGCCCCAGCATTTT
-,TRBJ1-2,TRBV2,TRBD1,CASRGQGEISYYGYTF,TGTGCCAGCAGGGGGCAGGGGGAGATCTCTTACTATGGCTACACCTTC
-,TRBJ2-7,TRBV11-3,-,CASSKEGARTYEQYF,TGTGCCAGCAGCAAGGAAGGGGCGAGGACCTACGAGCAGTACTTC
-,TRBJ2-1,TRBV9,TRBD2,CASSVGGLAPYNEQFF,TGTGCCAGCAGCGTAGGGGGACTAGCTCCCTACAATGAGCAGTTCTTC
-,TRBJ1-6,TRBV7-3,TRBD1,CASSLKGRGDSPLHF,TGTGCCAGCAGCTTAAAAGGCAGGGGGGATTCACCCCTCCACTTT
-,TRBJ1-1,TRBV5-4,-,CASSSKLGMNTEAFF,TGTGCCAGCAGCTCTAAATTGGGCATGAACACTGAAGCTTTCTTT
-,TRBJ2-3,TRBV24-1,TRBD1,CATSPPGQGTDTQYF,TGTGCCACCAGTCCGCCGGGACAGGGGACAGATACGCAGTATTTT
-,TRBJ1-2,TRBV19,TRBD1,CASRTDRSYGGYTF,TGTGCCAGTAGAACGGACAGGTCTTATGGTGGCTACACCTTC
-,TRBJ1-2,TRBV2,-,CASSEGGSGVRSYGYTF,TGTGCCAGCAGTGAAGGAGGATCGGGGGTGCGGAGCTATGGCTACACCTTC
-,TRBJ1-2,TRBV6-4,-,CASSSTATANYGYTF,TGTGCCAGCAGTTCGACAGCGACAGCTAACTATGGCTACACCTTC
-,TRBJ2-2,TRBV7-3,-,CASSSTSWGTGELFF,TGTGCCAGCAGCTCGACTAGTTGGGGAACCGGGGAGCTGTTTTTT
-,TRBJ2-1,TRBV11-2,-,CASSRDSYYNEQFF,TGTGCCAGCAGCCGGGACTCATACTACAATGAGCAGTTCTTC
-,TRBJ1-1,TRBV11-3,-,CASSTRQNTEAFF,TGTGCCAGCAGCACCCGACAGAACACTGAAGCTTTCTTT
-,TRBJ2-4,TRBV2,TRBD2,CASSVRAGFEYF,TGTGCCAGCAGTGTTCGAGCGGGGTTCGAGTACTTC
once,TRBJ2-5,TRBV5-4,-,CASIGWPGAETQYF,TGTGCCAGCATTGGATGGCCAGGGGCAGAGACCCAGTACTTC
-,TRBJ2-7,TRBV19,-,CASRGLSF,TGTGCCAGTAGGGGCCTAAGCTTC
-,TRBJ2-1,TRBV7-6,TRBD2,CASSKSGTRVDEQFF,TGTGCCAGCAGCAAAAGCGGGACGAGGGTCGATGAGCAGTTCTTC
few,TRBJ2-7,TRBV7-2,-,CASSLNGGSEHEQYF,TGTGCCAGCAGCTTGAACGGAGGGAGCGAACACGAGCAGTACTTC
-,TRBJ2-1,TRBV11-2,TRBD2,CASSLVGGGYNEQFF,TGTGCCAGCAGCTTAGTGGGCGGGGGCTACAATGAGCAGTTCTTC
-,TRBJ2-5,TRBV6-2/TRBV6-3,-,CASSYSREGETQYF,TGTGCCAGCAGTTACAGTCGGGAAGGGGAGACCCAGTACTTC
-,TRBJ1-2,TRBV2,-,CASSESGATYGYTF,TGTGCCAGCAGTGAATCAGGGGCCACCTATGGCTACACCTTC
-,TRBJ2-1,TRBV9,TRBD2,CASSVAGGGSYNEQFF,TGTGCCAGCAGCGTAGCTGGCGGGGGAAGTTACAATGAGCAGTTCTTC
-,TRBJ2-1,TRBV9,-,CASSVSAGSYNEQFF,TGTGCCAGCAGCGTAAGTGCGGGGAGCTACAATGAGCAGTTCTTC
few,TRBJ2-1,TRBV19,TRBD2,CASSPGGTTFF,TGTGCCAGTAGTCCGGGGGGAACTACGTTCTTC